Listed here are 21 T cell receptor beta chains from one sample, sequenced in a study of blood T cell repertoires in COVID-19. Assay: immunoSEQ multiplex PCR; the TCRdb copy retains only in-frame clones and omits some. Of around 300,000 clones in the sample, around 87% were seen once. The sequenced sample consisted of PBMCs or T cells enriched from blood (not recorded which). The receptors derive from a woman aged 30 to 39 who had recovered from COVID-19.

The V gene is TRBV11-2, the J gene TRBJ1-1; D is unresolved. The germline CDR1 and CDR2 sequences are SGHAT and FQNNGV. V lost 0 bases to trimming and J lost 0 bases, with 8 bases between them. This CDR3 is built from 15 residues. As DNA, the CDR3 is TGTGCCAGCAGCTTAGATCGCGGCATGAACACTGAAGCTTTCTTT. Its translation: CASSLDRGMNTEAFF. The variable domain in full, completed from reference TRBV11-2 and TRBJ1-1, reads EAGVAQSPRYKIIEKRQSVAFWCNPISGHATLYWYQQILGQGPKLLIQFQNNGVVDDSQLPKDRFSAERLKGVDSTLKIQPAKLEDSAVYLCASSLDRGMNTEAFFGQGTRLTVV.

V gene TRBV5-1 combines with J gene TRBJ1-4; 8 bases are a match to TRBD1. V was pared by 0 bases and J by 7 bases, with 5 bases of the junction left unmatched. The CDR3 has 15 residues. Germline V gene sequence: CDR1 SGHRS, CDR2 YFSETQ. The DNA for the CDR3 is TGCGCCAGCAGCTTGGATGGGACAGGCGTTGAAAAACTGTTTTTT. Translating gives CASSLDGTGVEKLFF.

This clone has just a few counts. The CDR3 region has the DNA TGTGCCAGCAGCCAAGAACGGGAAGATGGCTACACCTTC. It specifies CASSQEREDGYTF. The chain joins TRBV5-4 to TRBJ1-2; D is ambiguous. Trimming removed 4 bases at V and 6 bases at J, with 13 bases between. CDR3 length equals 13 residues. CDR1 is SGHNT, CDR2 YYREEE, per germline (reference sequence).

The chain joins TRBV5-6 to TRBJ1-2; D is unclear. V was shortened by 2 bases and J by 4 bases, with 12 bases between the two germline ends. CDR1 SGHDT and CDR2 YYEEEE come from the germline V gene. The length of the CDR3 is 14 residues. The CDR3 DNA reads as TGTGCCAGCAGCTTAAGTCCGCGAGGCTATGGCTACACCTTC. As protein: CASSLSPRGYGYTF.

The chain couples TRBV2 to TRBJ1-2, with 8 bases matching TRBD1. This CDR3 region has 17 residues. Germline lookup yields CDR1 SNHLY and CDR2 FYNNEI. V lost 4 bases and J lost 0; bases outside the gene matches: 10. CDR3 DNA: TGTGCCAGCAGTGTCAGACAGGGGTCTCCTACTAACTATGGCTACACCTTC. This gives the protein CASSVRQGSPTNYGYTF.

V and J are TRBV11-2 and TRBJ1-4; D remains unclear. The length of the CDR3 is 17 residues. Germline CDR1 reads SGHAT; CDR2 reads FQNNGV. The V and J ends lost 0 bases and 7 bases respectively, with 18 bases between them. CDR3 bases: TGTGCCAGCAGCTTAGATCGTGGAGCTGTGACGGGTGAAAAACTGTTTTTT. Residues: CASSLDRGAVTGEKLFF.

The chain carries TRBV2 and TRBJ2-5; TRBD2 aligns across 13 bases. CDR3 size: 16 residues. Germline V gene sequence: CDR1 SNHLY, CDR2 FYNNEI. Trimming took 7 bases from V and 6 from J; bases not matched to a gene: 11. CDR3 coding DNA: TGTGCCAGCACTGGACTAGCGGGGGCCGGGCGGCAGACCCAGTACTTC. Encoded protein: CASTGLAGAGRQTQYF.

This clone was observed a handful of times. The chain carries TRBV10-1 and TRBJ1-1; 8 nucleotides align to TRBD1. The V gene end was trimmed by 6 bases and the J gene end by 3 bases; junction bases not matched to a gene: 18. The germline gives CDR1 WNHNN, CDR2 SYGVQD (reference sequence). The CDR3 contains 18 residues. CDR3 amino acids: CASSPYLGQGGEDTEAFF. CDR3 sequence (DNA): TGCGCCAGCAGCCCCTACCTCGGACAGGGCGGGGAGGACACTGAAGCTTTCTTT.

The CDR3 reads CASSFLYVRTGELFF. As DNA, the CDR3 is TGTGCCAGCAGCTTCTTATATGTCCGGACCGGGGAGCTGTTTTTT. The J gene is TRBJ2-2, the V gene TRBV5-5; D is unresolved. The germline V and J ends were trimmed by 2 bases and 5 bases, with 13 bases remaining between them. The CDR3 is made up of 15 amino acids. CDR1 and CDR2 from the germline V gene are SGHKS and YYEKEE (reference sequence).

This chain joins TRBV6-1 and TRBJ1-4; 7 nucleotides line up with TRBD1. The CDR3 covers 16 residues. CDR1 and CDR2 (germline): MNHNS, SASEGT. V dropped 2 bases and J dropped 11; count of bases not matched to a gene: 14. The CDR3 DNA reads as TGTGCCAGCAGTGAATTTCGGGACAGCTCCCTTGTCAAACTGTTTTTT. This gives the protein CASSEFRDSSLVKLFF.

The chain is built from TRBV18 and TRBJ1-1, with 7 positions matching TRBD1. Looked up from germline, CDR1 is KGHSH and CDR2 is LQKENI. The CDR3 has 14 amino acids. The V segment lost 3 bases and the J segment 1 base; nucleotides outside the gene matches: 2. CDR3 residues: CASSPTGPNTEAFF. CDR3 nucleotide sequence: TGTGCCAGCTCACCGACAGGGCCGAACACTGAAGCTTTCTTT.

The CDR3 protein is CSVHHRLQGDTEAFF. In DNA, the CDR3 is TGCAGCGTCCATCACCGCCTACAGGGTGACACTGAAGCTTTCTTT. The J gene is TRBJ1-1, the V gene TRBV29-1; possibly TRBD1 for D (6 bases). Trimming shortened V by 6 bases and J by 3 bases, and 20 bases separated the two germline ends. The CDR3 runs 15 residues. Germline V gene sequence: CDR1 SQVTM, CDR2 ANQGSEA.

This clone appeared a single time. This chain links TRBV10-1 with TRBJ1-5, with D possibly matching TRBD1 (5 bases). Looked up from germline, CDR1 is WNHNN and CDR2 is SYGVQD (reference sequence). Trimming cost V 8 bases and J 1 base, with 12 bases left between them. This CDR3 contains 14 residues. The CDR3 coding sequence is TGCGCCAGCCGGGTGGGGGGAAGCAATCAGCCCCAGCATTTT. Its translation is CASRVGGSNQPQHF.

This rearrangement joins TRBV6-5 to TRBJ1-4; 7 nucleotides match TRBD1. The germline gives CDR1 MNHEY, CDR2 SVGAGI. V lost 2 bases and J lost 4; bases outside the gene matches: 1. CDR3 length equals 14 residues. CDR3 amino acids: CASSYRGLNEKLFF. The CDR3 DNA reads TGTGCCAGCAGTTACAGGGGGCTTAATGAAAAACTGTTTTTT.

This clone came up once. The chain joins TRBV11-3 to TRBJ2-3; 7 bases match TRBD1. The V gene end was trimmed by 0 bases and the J gene end by 11 bases; junction bases not matched to a gene: 2. Germline assignment: CDR1 SGHNT and CDR2 YENEEA. This CDR3 comprises 12 residues. For the CDR3, the DNA is TGTGCCAGCAGCTTAGAACAGGGGTGGCAGTATTTT. This translates into CASSLEQGWQYF. Using reference TRBV11-3 and TRBJ2-3 for the parts outside the CDR3, the full variable domain is EAGVVQSPRYKIIEKKQPVAFWCNPISGHNTLYWYLQNLGQGPELLIRYENEEAVDDSQLPKDRFSAERLKGVDSTLKIQPAELGDSAVYLCASSLEQGWQYFGPGTRLTVL.

DNA of the CDR3: TGTGCCAGCAGGGGAGACCGTAACTCTGAAGCTTTCTTT. Translation: CASRGDRNSEAFF. J is TRBJ1-1 and V is TRBV6-5; D is unresolved. In germline, CDR1 is MNHEY, CDR2 SVGAGI. Trimming cost V 6 bases and J 6 bases, with 14 bases left between them. The CDR3 runs 13 residues.

This clone was recorded only once. This sequence joins TRBV28 and TRBJ2-7, with D possibly matching TRBD1 (6 bases). The germline V gene has CDR1 MDHEN and CDR2 SYDVKM. There are 14 residues in the CDR3. The ends were cut back, 5 bases at V and 4 bases at J, with 15 bases in the middle. The CDR3 nucleotides read TGTGCCAGCAGTGCCGGGACACTGCCGTACGAGCAGTACTTC. Translated, it gives CASSAGTLPYEQYF.

In its sample, this clone was seen once. The chain uses TRBV15 and TRBJ1-5; TRBD1 aligns across 8 bases. Germline assignment: CDR1 LNHNV and CDR2 YYDKDF (reference sequence). V was clipped by 2 bases and J by 7 bases; unmatched bases: 7. The CDR3 contains 15 residues. CDR3 residues: CATSRSTGEGQPQHF. CDR3 in DNA: TGTGCCACCAGCAGATCGACAGGGGAAGGCCAGCCCCAGCATTTT.

The chain combines TRBV28 with TRBJ2-1; 10 bases line up with TRBD2. This CDR3 has 15 residues. Germline V lookup: CDR1 MDHEN, CDR2 SYDVKM. Unmatched junction bases numbered 4, after V lost 4 bases and J lost 4 bases. The DNA for the CDR3 is TGTGCCAGCAGTTGGACTAGCGGACCTTACAATGAGCAGTTCTTC. It translates to CASSWTSGPYNEQFF.

V gene TRBV7-2 combines with J gene TRBJ2-3; 12 bases fit TRBD2. After removal of 0 bases from V and 6 bases from J, the junction contained 10 bases not matched to a gene. The length of the CDR3 is 18 residues. CDR1 and CDR2 (germline): SGHTA, FQGNSA. As DNA, the CDR3 is TGTGCCAGCAGCTTAGCGCTACGGCTAGCGGGGGGGCCGGATACGCAGTATTTT. This sequence encodes CASSLALRLAGGPDTQYF.

The rearrangement links TRBV6-5 to TRBJ2-7; no firm D call. The CDR3 loop spans 13 amino acids. CDR1 and CDR2 from the germline V gene are MNHEY and SVGAGI. The V gene lost 3 bases and the J gene lost 6 bases, with 12 bases spanning the gap. CDR3 coding DNA: TGTGCCAGCAGTTATTTTGTCGACACCGAGCAGTACTTC. Amino acid sequence: CASSYFVDTEQYF.